The 23 T cell receptor beta chains reported below all come from one sample, sequenced in a study of technical replicates of blood from a handful of donors. The method was immunoSEQ multiplex PCR; TCRdb's version includes in-frame clones alone and lacks a portion of them. The sample includes nearly 95,000 clones, 90% to 96% of them seen just once. The sample was T cells isolated from PBMCs. The receptor set was obtained from a human donor in good health.

This clone has just a few counts. The chain employs TRBV5-1 and TRBJ1-4; D gene ambiguous. The germline CDR1 and CDR2 sequences are SGHRS and YFSETQ. Trimming took off 6 bases at V and 7 bases at J, with 13 bases between the two ends. CDR3 size: 13 residues. CDR3 in amino acids: CASKEGEREKLFF. For the CDR3, the DNA is TGCGCCAGCAAGGAGGGAGAACGTGAAAAACTGTTTTTT.

This chain links TRBV28 with TRBJ2-7; TRBD1 aligns across 7 bases. The CDR3 is 15 residues long. The germline CDR1 and CDR2 sequences are MDHEN and SYDVKM. Losses at the gene ends were 4 bases for V and 4 bases for J; bases not matched to a gene: 10. CDR3 in amino acids: CASSSSGTETYEQYF. The CDR3 DNA is TGTGCCAGCAGTTCCTCCGGGACAGAGACTTACGAGCAGTACTTC. The full variable domain, its missing parts supplied by reference TRBV28 and TRBJ2-7, is DVKVTQSSRYLVKRTGEKVFLECVQDMDHENMFWYRQDPGLGLRLIYFSYDVKMKEKGDIPEGYSVSREKKERFSLILESASTNQTSMYLCASSSSGTETYEQYFGPGTRLTVT.

This chain connects TRBV5-1 to TRBJ1-2; TRBD1 matches 7 bases. Trimming cost V 4 bases and J 4 bases; bases outside gene matches: 7. Germline V CDR1 and CDR2: SGHRS, YFSETQ. The CDR3 is made up of 14 amino acids. The CDR3 loop is CASSPGTAIYGYTF. CDR3 coding DNA: TGCGCCAGCAGCCCGGGGACAGCTATCTATGGCTACACCTTC.

The rearrangement uses TRBV21-1 and TRBJ2-7; TRBD2 is the table's D call, not checked against the DNA. TRBV21-1 is termed a pseudogene. This CDR3 has 18 residues. The DNA for the CDR3 is TGTGCCAGCAGCAAAGAGATTCTTCGGGGACTAGCGGGAAACGAGCAGTACTTC. Residues: CASSKEILRGLAGNEQYF.

This clone was observed a single time. The chain uses TRBV7-2 and TRBJ2-1; a possible D gene is TRBD2 (6 bases). Germline assignment: CDR1 SGHTA and CDR2 FQGNSA. With 2 bases removed from V and 2 bases from J, the gap between germline ends came to 10 bases. The CDR3 extends over 15 amino acids. The CDR3 loop reads CASSLRRLAYNEQFF. The CDR3 DNA reads as TGTGCCAGCAGCTTACGGAGACTAGCCTACAATGAGCAGTTCTTC.

The rearrangement links TRBV5-1 to TRBJ2-5, with TRBD2 matching 9 bases. V gave up 4 bases and J gave up 4 bases; unmatched junction bases: 14. Per germline, CDR1 SGHRS and CDR2 YFSETQ. The length of the CDR3 is 17 residues. The CDR3 is CASSEPYRGRAGETQYF. CDR3 DNA sequence: TGCGCCAGCAGCGAACCCTACCGCGGGAGGGCCGGAGAGACCCAGTACTTC.

The chain carries TRBV5-6 and TRBJ1-3; weak D call: TRBD1 (6 bases). Germline V CDR1 and CDR2: SGHDT, YYEEEE. The CDR3 loop spans 19 amino acids. V was shortened by 2 bases and J by 6 bases, with 27 bases between the two germline ends. DNA of the CDR3: TGTGCCAGCAGCTTAAGGGGGAAGTCTCCCCTAAGGATATTAAACACCATATATTTT. It specifies CASSLRGKSPLRILNTIYF.

For the CDR3, the DNA is TGTGCCAGCAGCGTAGAAGGAGGGGCTGGGAGCCAGCCCCAGCATTTT. It yields the protein CASSVEGGAGSQPQHF. The chain combines TRBV9 with TRBJ1-5, with D possibly matching TRBD1 (5 bases). Looked up from germline, CDR1 is SGDLS and CDR2 is YYNGEE. CDR3 length: 16 amino acids. Trimming pared 0 bases from V and 7 bases from J, leaving 17 bases between.

This clone was observed a few times. The CDR3 sequence is CASSSASGSYNEQFF. The CDR3 DNA sequence: TGTGCCAGCAGCTCGGCTAGCGGGAGTTATAATGAGCAGTTCTTC. V gene TRBV11-3 combines with J gene TRBJ2-1, with 10 nucleotides matching TRBD2. With V trimmed by 4 bases and J by 7 bases, 7 bases remained unmatched. This CDR3 has 15 residues. Germline assignment: CDR1 SGHNT and CDR2 YENEEA.

The chain combines TRBV18 with TRBJ1-2, with D unresolved. This CDR3 spans 13 amino acids. From germline, CDR1 is KGHSH and CDR2 LQKENI. Trimming took off 2 bases at V and 6 bases at J, with 10 bases between the two ends. The CDR3 spells CASSPLVGDGYTF. The CDR3, as DNA: TGTGCCAGCTCACCATTAGTCGGGGATGGCTACACCTTC.

DNA for the CDR3: TGCGCCAGCAGCTTGGGGTCGCTGGGGGCGCGCAACGAGCAGTACTTC. Its translation: CASSLGSLGARNEQYF. The chain recombines TRBV5-1 with TRBJ2-7, with D maybe TRBD1 (6 bases). V was clipped by 0 bases and J by 5 bases, with 18 bases between them. The CDR3 contains 16 residues. Germline-derived CDR1 and CDR2 are SGHRS and YFSETQ.

The genes are TRBV5-4 and TRBJ2-3; D perhaps matches TRBD1 (6 bases). The CDR3 runs to 16 residues. Trimming left V 3 bases short and J 2 bases short, with 16 bases between. Per the germline V gene, CDR1 is SGHNT and CDR2 is YYREEE (reference sequence). The DNA of the CDR3 is TGTGCCAGCAGCTCCGGAGGACAGATCAACACAGATACGCAGTATTTT. Translating gives CASSSGGQINTDTQYF.

The chain carries TRBV7-9 and TRBJ2-5; 8 bases agree with TRBD2. Per germline, CDR1 SEHNR and CDR2 FQNEAQ (reference sequence). V lost 5 bases and J lost 3; bases outside the gene matches: 8. This CDR3 has 15 residues. This chain's CDR3 is CASSPGLGFKETQYF. The CDR3 DNA is TGTGCCAGCAGCCCGGGACTAGGGTTCAAAGAGACCCAGTACTTC.

This clone was found once. The chain uses TRBV4-2 and TRBJ2-7, with D possibly being TRBD1 (5 bases). Trimming pared 2 bases from V and 2 bases from J, leaving 13 bases between. The CDR3 covers 15 residues. Germline V gene data show CDR1 as LGHNA and CDR2 as YNFKEQ. The CDR3 coding sequence is TGTGCCAGCAGCCAATCTTTTGACAGAACCTACGAGCAGTACTTC. Its translation: CASSQSFDRTYEQYF.

The rearrangement joins TRBV10-1 to TRBJ2-1; 11 bases are a match to TRBD2. V dropped 3 bases and J dropped 0; count of bases not matched to a gene: 7. CDR3 size: 18 residues. Germline V gives CDR1 WNHNN, CDR2 SYGVQD (reference sequence). The CDR3 DNA sequence: TGCGCCAGCAGTGAAATAGCGGGAGGGCTGAGCTCCTACAATGAGCAGTTCTTC. Translating it yields CASSEIAGGLSSYNEQFF.

The rearrangement joins TRBV19 to TRBJ1-5; 7 bases line up with TRBD1. Germline values: CDR1 LNHDA, CDR2 SQIVND (reference sequence). This CDR3 is built from 14 residues. The V segment lost 8 bases and the J segment 6 bases; nucleotides outside the gene matches: 10. The CDR3 here is CASSLQGTSQPQHF. DNA of the CDR3: TGTGCCAGTTCTTTACAGGGGACTTCTCAGCCCCAGCATTTT.

The chain employs TRBV11-3 and TRBJ2-3, with D hard to call. CDR1 is SGHNT, CDR2 YENEEA, per germline. CDR3 size: 15 residues. V was cut by 5 bases and J by 0 bases, with 12 bases left in between. In DNA, the CDR3 is TGTGCCAGCAGCGAACGACACCTAAGCACAGATACGCAGTATTTT. The encoded protein is CASSERHLSTDTQYF.

The V gene is TRBV28, the J gene TRBJ2-1, with 10 bases matching TRBD2. CDR1 MDHEN and CDR2 SYDVKM come from the germline V gene. Losses at the gene ends were 11 bases for V and 3 bases for J; bases not matched to a gene: 10. CDR3 length: 15 amino acids. In nucleotides, the CDR3 is TGTGCCGCCGTAGCGGGAGGTGGAGGCTACAATGAGCAGTTCTTC. Its translation: CAAVAGGGGYNEQFF.

The V call is TRBV5-1, the J call TRBJ1-1, with a weak D call TRBD1 (5 bases). Germline V gene data show CDR1 as SGHRS and CDR2 as YFSETQ. V was shortened by 2 bases and J by 1 base, with 6 bases between the two germline ends. This CDR3 has 13 amino acids. Here the CDR3 reads CASSFGQNTEAFF. The CDR3 DNA follows: TGCGCCAGCAGCTTTGGACAGAACACTGAAGCTTTCTTT. The full variable domain, rest sourced from reference TRBV5-1 and TRBJ1-1, is KAGVTQTPRYLIKTRGQQVTLSCSPISGHRSVSWYQQTPGQGLQFLFEYFSETQRNKGNFPGRFSGRQFSNSRSEMNVSTLELGDSALYLCASSFGQNTEAFFGQGTRLTVV.

The chain couples TRBV29-1 to TRBJ1-1; 9 bases agree with TRBD1. This CDR3 comprises 13 residues. After removal of 8 bases from V and 3 bases from J, the junction contained 7 bases not matched to a gene. Germline assignment: CDR1 SQVTM and CDR2 ANQGSEA. CDR3 sequence reads: CSTWGQGYTEAFF. CDR3 nucleotides: TGCAGCACTTGGGGACAGGGCTACACTGAAGCTTTCTTT. Full variable domain (outside the CDR3, taken from reference TRBV29-1 and TRBJ1-1): SAVISQKPSRDICQRGTSLTIQCQVDSQVTMMFWYRQQPGQSLTLIATANQGSEATYESGFVIDKFPISRPNLTFSTLTVSNMSPEDSSIYLCSTWGQGYTEAFFGQGTRLTVV.

This rearrangement joins TRBV2 to TRBJ1-1; D is ambiguous. The germline V gene encodes CDR1 SNHLY and CDR2 FYNNEI. Trimming shortened V by 7 bases and J by 3 bases, and 9 bases separated the two germline ends. There are 12 residues in the CDR3. The CDR3 nucleotides are TGTGCCAGCACGCAGGCGTACACTGAAGCTTTCTTT. Encoded protein: CASTQAYTEAFF.

V is TRBV28 and J is TRBJ2-7; D unclear. The CDR3 runs to 11 residues. V was shortened by 5 bases and J by 2 bases, with 4 bases between the two germline ends. Germline CDR1 MDHEN, CDR2 SYDVKM. The CDR3 DNA sequence: TGTGCCAGCAGTCACACCTACGAGCAGTACTTC. Amino acid sequence: CASSHTYEQYF.

This clone was counted once. The rearrangement links TRBV4-3 to TRBJ2-1; TRBD2 matches 7 bases. This CDR3 spans 18 amino acids. The V gene end was trimmed by 1 base and the J gene end by 4 bases; junction bases not matched to a gene: 13. Germline V CDR1 and CDR2: LGHNA, YSLEER. The CDR3 bases are TGCGCCAGCAGCCAAGGCCCAGAGGGAGCGGGATCATACAATGAGCAGTTCTTC. Its translation: CASSQGPEGAGSYNEQFF.